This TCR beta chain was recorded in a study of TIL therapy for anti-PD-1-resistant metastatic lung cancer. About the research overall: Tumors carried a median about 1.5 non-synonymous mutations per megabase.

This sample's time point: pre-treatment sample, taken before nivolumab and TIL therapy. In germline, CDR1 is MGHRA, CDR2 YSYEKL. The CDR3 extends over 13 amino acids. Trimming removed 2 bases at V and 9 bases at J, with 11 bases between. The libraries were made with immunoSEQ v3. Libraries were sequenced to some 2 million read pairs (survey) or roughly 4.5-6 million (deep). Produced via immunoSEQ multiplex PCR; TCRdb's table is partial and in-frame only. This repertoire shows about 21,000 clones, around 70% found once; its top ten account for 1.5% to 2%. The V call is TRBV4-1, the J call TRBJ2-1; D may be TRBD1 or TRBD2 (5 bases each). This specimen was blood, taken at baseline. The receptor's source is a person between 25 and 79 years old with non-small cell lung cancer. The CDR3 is CASSQSGAIEQFF. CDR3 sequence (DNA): TGCGCCAGCAGCCAATCCGGGGCTATTGAGCAGTTCTTC.